This TCR beta chain was observed in a study of CD8+ T cells in alopecia areata. Study results and caveats: Sequencing of scalp samples also captures resident alphabeta T cells of normal skin. Especially in alopecia totalis/universalis, lesional scalp showed greater clonality than normal scalp did.

On this clone: What it binds is unknown.

The CDR3 length is 14 residues. The germline CDR1 and CDR2 sequences are LNHNV and YYDKDF (reference sequence). The ends were cut back, 5 bases at V and 2 bases at J, with 12 bases in the middle. Extracted RNA was reverse transcribed, and the resulting cDNA served as sequencing template. Measured with immunoSEQ multiplex PCR; TCRdb has only the in-frame clones, and not every one. The table has 120,000 or so clones, less than 50% seen once; the top ten hold 10%. Both peripheral blood and punch biopsies of lesional scalp skin were obtained from patients who had alopecia areata. Sorted out of PBMCs were CD4+ T cells and CD8+ T cells.

This clonotype originated in a human donor with alopecia areata. Source material: NKG2D-low CD8+ T cells sorted from blood. The V gene is TRBV15, the J gene TRBJ2-5; D perhaps matches TRBD2 (5 bases). CDR3 amino acids: CATSWTYTQETQYF. DNA for the CDR3: TGTGCCACCAGCTGGACTTACACTCAAGAGACCCAGTACTTC. Full variable domain (rest looked up from reference TRBV15 and TRBJ2-5): DAMVIQNPRYQVTQFGKPVTLSCSQTLNHNVMYWYQQKSSQAPKLLFHYYDKDFNNEADTPDNFQSRRPNTSFCFLDIRSPGLGDTAMYLCATSWTYTQETQYFGPGTRLLVL.